The 20 T cell receptor beta chains below were found in one sample sequenced in a study of T cell changes during pregnancy in multiple sclerosis. Data came from immunoSEQ multiplex PCR; TCRdb stores just in-frame clones and leaves some out. Here the sample spans 65,000 to 90,000 clones, roughly nine tenths being singletons. The specimen comprised PBMCs, sampled in the first trimester of pregnancy. These receptors all stem from a female donor in good health, serving as a control in a pregnancy study. Some clones in this sample may be carry-over from other donors' samples.

V gene TRBV6-1 combines with J gene TRBJ1-4; no firm D call. Germline V CDR1 and CDR2: MNHNS, SASEGT. The CDR3 sequence is 14 residues long. The ends were cut back, 6 bases at V and 5 bases at J, with 13 bases in the middle. CDR3 coding DNA: TGTGCCAGCAGCCCCAAGAGTCTGAATGAAAAACTGTTTTTT. Translated, it gives CASSPKSLNEKLFF.

The chain uses TRBV27 and TRBJ2-1, with 12 bases matching TRBD2. The V gene's germline CDR1 is MNHEY and CDR2 SMNVEV (reference sequence). The CDR3 is 16 amino acids. Trimming cost V 1 base and J 9 bases; bases outside gene matches: 7. CDR3 DNA: TGTGCCAGCAGTTTATATTCTAGCGGGAGGGCCGTTGAGCAGTTCTTC. The encoded protein is CASSLYSSGRAVEQFF.

The chain has TRBV7-3 and TRBJ2-2; D unresolved. CDR1 is SGHTA, CDR2 FQGTGA, per germline. This CDR3 comprises 15 residues. The germline V and J ends were trimmed by 0 bases and 1 base, with 6 bases remaining between them. CDR3 protein: CASSLTSGNTGELFF. CDR3 nucleotide sequence: TGTGCCAGCAGCTTAACTTCAGGGAACACCGGGGAGCTGTTTTTT.

The genes are TRBV2 and TRBJ1-4; D might be TRBD1 (6 bases). Trimming left V 4 bases short and J 0 bases short, with 9 bases between. This CDR3 spans 15 amino acids. The germline V gene encodes CDR1 SNHLY and CDR2 FYNNEI. The CDR3 sequence is CASSGTASTNEKLFF. CDR3 sequence (DNA): TGTGCCAGCAGTGGGACAGCATCAACTAATGAAAAACTGTTTTTT.

J is TRBJ2-5 and V is TRBV25-1, with TRBD2 identical over 8 bases. The J call is in doubt because the DNA end fits TRBJ2-7 better. Germline values: CDR1 MGHDK, CDR2 SYGVNS. CDR3 length: 13 amino acids. The CDR3 is CASSVAGFYEQYF. The CDR3 DNA is TGTGCCAGCAGTGTAGCGGGATTCTACGAGCAGTACTTC.

CDR3 DNA sequence: TGTGCCAGCAGTGTCAGGGTGTACTTTTACAATGAGCAGTTCTTC. It codes for CASSVRVYFYNEQFF. The chain recombines TRBV28 with TRBJ2-1, with D perhaps matching TRBD1 (5 bases). The V end lost 5 bases, the J end lost 4 bases, and 15 bases lay between the germline ends. The CDR3 runs 15 residues. Germline assignment: CDR1 MDHEN and CDR2 SYDVKM.

The CDR3 DNA follows: TGTGCCAGCAGCCCGTCGGGTAGCGGCTACAATGAGCAGTTCTTC. Residues: CASSPSGSGYNEQFF. V and J are TRBV4-2 and TRBJ2-1; weak D call: TRBD2 (6 bases). The CDR3 sequence is 15 residues long. V was shortened by 4 bases and J by 3 bases, with 13 bases between the two germline ends. From germline, CDR1 is LGHNA and CDR2 YNFKEQ.

The rearrangement links TRBV19 to TRBJ2-5, with D possibly being TRBD1 (6 bases). The CDR3 is 14 residues long. V was clipped by 4 bases and J by 3 bases, with 12 bases between them. Germline V gene sequence: CDR1 LNHDA, CDR2 SQIVND (reference sequence). DNA for the CDR3: TGTGCCAGTAGTAAGGTCCCAGGGGAAGAGACCCAGTACTTC. As protein: CASSKVPGEETQYF.

The rearrangement uses TRBV28 and TRBJ1-2; D possibly corresponds to TRBD1 (5 bases). The CDR3 totals 14 residues. The V gene's germline CDR1 is MDHEN and CDR2 SYDVKM. V was shortened by 2 bases and J by 4 bases, with 11 bases between the two germline ends. CDR3 in amino acids: CASSLGRAFYGYTF. In DNA form, the CDR3 reads TGTGCCAGCAGTTTAGGCAGGGCGTTCTATGGCTACACCTTC.

The chain recombines TRBV2 with TRBJ1-1; 8 bases are a match to TRBD1. The CDR3 is made up of 15 amino acids. Germline V gene data show CDR1 as SNHLY and CDR2 as FYNNEI. After removal of 6 bases from V and 3 bases from J, the junction contained 9 bases not matched to a gene. The CDR3 DNA reads as TGTGCCAGCAGAAGGTCCCAGGACAGGGACACTGAAGCTTTCTTT. This codes for CASRRSQDRDTEAFF.

V gene TRBV7-2 combines with J gene TRBJ2-3; weak D call: TRBD2 (6 bases). CDR3 length equals 19 residues. Trimming removed 1 base at V and 2 bases at J, with 22 bases between. Germline V gene data show CDR1 as SGHTA and CDR2 as FQGNSA. CDR3 sequence: CASSLGYSAGIGNTDTQYF. For the CDR3, the DNA is TGTGCCAGCAGCTTAGGGTACTCGGCGGGAATCGGGAACACAGATACGCAGTATTTT.

The rearrangement uses TRBV6-4 and TRBJ1-2; D not resolved. The CDR3 sequence is 14 residues long. With 0 bases removed from V and 3 bases from J, the gap between germline ends came to 8 bases. The germline gives CDR1 MRHNA, CDR2 SNTAGT. The CDR3 DNA follows: TGTGCCAGCAGTGACTCGAGCGGACACTATGGCTACACCTTC. Protein sequence: CASSDSSGHYGYTF.

V and J are TRBV2 and TRBJ1-5; tentatively, D is TRBD1 (6 bases). Per the germline V gene, CDR1 is SNHLY and CDR2 is FYNNEI. V dropped 5 bases and J dropped 0 bases, with 11 bases sitting between them. This CDR3 is 15 amino acids long. In nucleotides, the CDR3 is TGTGCCAGCAGTCCCCAGGGGAATAGCAATCAGCCCCAGCATTTT. It encodes CASSPQGNSNQPQHF. Based on the CDR3 plus reference TRBV2 and TRBJ1-5, the full variable domain is EPEVTQTPSHQVTQMGQEVILRCVPISNHLYFYWYRQILGQKVEFLVSFYNNEISEKSEIFDDQFSVERPDGSNFTLKIRSTKLEDSAMYFCASSPQGNSNQPQHFGDGTRLSIL.

The rearrangement uses TRBV18 and TRBJ2-1; 7 positions agree with TRBD1. The germline V gene has CDR1 KGHSH and CDR2 LQKENI. This CDR3 spans 15 amino acids. V shed 1 base and J 10 bases; nucleotides not matched to a gene: 10. CDR3 sequence (DNA): TGTGCCAGCTCACCACAGGGGACAGCGCAACAAGAGCAGTTCTTC. Amino acids: CASSPQGTAQQEQFF.

The V gene is TRBV7-2, the J gene TRBJ1-6, with TRBD1 matching over 8 bases. CDR1 is SGHTA, CDR2 FQGNSA, per germline. The CDR3 is 16 amino acids. J was trimmed by 4 bases and V by 5 bases; bases with no gene match: 7. The chain's CDR3 is CASSPRTGKYNSPLHF. As DNA, the CDR3 is TGTGCCAGCAGCCCTCGGACAGGGAAATATAATTCACCCCTCCACTTT.

The V and J genes are TRBV7-8 and TRBJ2-3, with D maybe TRBD1 (5 bases). The V gene lost 5 bases and the J gene lost 1 base, with 10 bases spanning the gap. Germline CDR1 reads SGHVS; CDR2 reads FQNEAQ. This CDR3 region has 14 residues. The CDR3 coding sequence is TGTGCCAGCAGCGGAGACAGAGGCACAGATACGCAGTATTTT. Translated, it gives CASSGDRGTDTQYF.

V usage is TRBV7-9 and J usage is TRBJ1-3, with a possible D match to TRBD1 (5 bases). Trimming pared 4 bases from V and 1 base from J, leaving 17 bases between. Per germline, CDR1 SEHNR and CDR2 FQNEAQ (reference sequence). This CDR3 has 17 amino acids. This CDR3 is CASSSSGGGSSGNTIYF. The CDR3 DNA is TGTGCCAGCAGCTCAAGTGGGGGGGGGAGTTCTGGAAACACCATATATTTT.

The chain employs TRBV7-2 and TRBJ2-7; TRBD2 aligns across 9 bases. The ends lost 3 bases at V and 2 bases at J; junction bases unmatched: 5. The CDR3 covers 15 residues. The germline gives CDR1 SGHTA, CDR2 FQGNSA. The CDR3 protein is CASSLVGGGAYEQYF. The CDR3 nucleotides read TGTGCCAGCAGCTTGGTGGGCGGGGGGGCCTACGAGCAGTACTTC.

The V and J genes are TRBV15 and TRBJ1-2, with D uncertain. From germline, CDR1 is LNHNV and CDR2 YYDKDF (reference sequence). The CDR3 is 12 amino acids. The ends were cut back, 5 bases at V and 2 bases at J, with 6 bases in the middle. CDR3 in amino acids: CATSLANYGYTF. CDR3 DNA: TGTGCCACCAGCCTAGCGAACTATGGCTACACCTTC. The whole variable domain, filled in from reference TRBV15 and TRBJ1-2, reads DAMVIQNPRYQVTQFGKPVTLSCSQTLNHNVMYWYQQKSSQAPKLLFHYYDKDFNNEADTPDNFQSRRPNTSFCFLDIRSPGLGDTAMYLCATSLANYGYTFGSGTRLTVV.

The chain uses TRBV6-1 and TRBJ2-7; D might be TRBD1 (6 bases). This CDR3 is 12 amino acids long. V was pared by 8 bases and J by 2 bases, with 10 bases between. The germline CDR1 and CDR2 sequences are MNHNS and SASEGT. The CDR3 spells CASDRDTYEQYF. CDR3 DNA sequence: TGTGCCAGCGATCGGGACACCTACGAGCAGTACTTC.